These T cell receptor beta chains were read from a single sample in a study of blood T cell repertoires in COVID-19. Using immunoSEQ multiplex PCR, the repertoire was profiled, and TCRdb retains in-frame clones only, with some absent. The sample records some 87,000 clones, about four fifths being singletons. Sample: peripheral blood. These receptor sequences come from a human donor in a cohort sampled during active COVID-19. Each CDR3 is given with its conserved first and last residue. The D gene is left open where the match is weak. Expanded clones get a size class; other rows say once, few or many, or leave the size out.

v_call	d_call	clone_size	j_call	cdr3_aa	cdr3_nt
TRBV4-1	.	.	TRBJ1-1	CASSQEEIMNTEAFF	TGCGCCAGCAGCCAAGAGGAGATAATGAACACTGAAGCTTTCTTT
TRBV2	.	.	TRBJ2-2	CASRQGPGELFF	TGTGCCAGCAGGCAGGGGCCCGGGGAGCTGTTTTTT
TRBV9	.	.	TRBJ2-3	CASSSVGGERDTQYF	TGTGCCAGCAGCTCCGTAGGGGGGGAAAGGGATACGCAGTATTTT
TRBV5-1	.	.	TRBJ2-1	CASSLGGNEQFF	TGCGCCAGCAGCTTGGGAGGCAATGAGCAGTTCTTC
TRBV14	.	once	TRBJ1-2	CASSQVVGSPNYGYTF	TGTGCCAGCAGCCAAGTGGTGGGCAGTCCAAACTATGGCTACACCTTC
TRBV7-2	TRBD2	.	TRBJ2-5	CASSFGTSGGQETQYF	TGTGCCAGCAGCTTCGGGACTAGCGGGGGCCAAGAGACCCAGTACTTC
TRBV15	TRBD1	.	TRBJ2-7	CATSRGTGLSYEQYF	TGTGCCACCAGCAGAGGGACAGGACTCTCCTACGAGCAGTACTTC
TRBV7-2	.	many	TRBJ1-1	CASSLNSGTEAFF	TGTGCCAGCAGCTTAAACTCGGGTACTGAAGCTTTCTTT
TRBV27	.	.	TRBJ2-6	CASSLGPSGANVLTF	TGTGCCAGCAGTTTAGGGCCCTCTGGGGCCAACGTCCTGACTTTC
TRBV7-9	.	.	TRBJ1-1	CASSLGQGNTEAFF	TGTGCCAGCAGCTTAGGTCAGGGGAACACTGAAGCTTTCTTT
TRBV6-5	.	.	TRBJ1-5	CASKLGGGKGQPQHF	TGTGCCAGCAAACTGGGTGGAGGGAAGGGTCAGCCCCAGCATTTT
TRBV7-8	.	.	TRBJ1-1	CASSLVQGNTEAFF	TGTGCCAGCAGCTTAGTTCAGGGGAACACTGAAGCTTTCTTT
TRBV6-6	.	.	TRBJ2-3	CASSYSGGSTDTQYF	TGTGCCAGCAGTTACTCTGGCGGGTCGACAGATACGCAGTATTTT
TRBV6-5	TRBD1	once	TRBJ2-2	CASSYQDRADTGELFF	TGTGCCAGCAGTTACCAGGACAGGGCTGACACCGGGGAGCTGTTTTTT